Below, 30 T cell receptor beta chains from the same sample are listed, as sequenced in a study of graft-versus-host responses after intestinal transplantation. Clones were sequenced by immunoSEQ multiplex PCR, and TCRdb holds only the in-frame ones, with some missing. The table records around 40,000 clones, roughly 95% of them present only once. Their antigen targets remain unknown. Here the sequenced sample was unstimulated CD8+ T cells sorted from spleen or lymph node cells, taken before transplant. These receptors were obtained from a human donor who was the organ donor for an intestinal transplant.

The J gene is TRBJ1-2, the V gene TRBV4-1; no reliable D call. The germline V and J ends were trimmed by 0 bases and 5 bases, with 13 bases remaining between them. This CDR3 contains 15 residues. Germline lookup yields CDR1 MGHRA and CDR2 YSYEKL. The CDR3 here is CASSQDPSVGYGYTF. As DNA, the CDR3 is TGCGCCAGCAGCCAAGACCCTTCAGTTGGGTATGGCTACACCTTC.

This chain joins TRBV11-2 and TRBJ2-7; D gene unclear. The germline V and J ends were trimmed by 1 base and 4 bases, with 8 bases remaining between them. From germline, CDR1 is SGHAT and CDR2 FQNNGV. The CDR3 extends over 13 amino acids. The CDR3 spells CASSLADEYEQYF. The CDR3 DNA follows: TGTGCCAGCAGCTTAGCGGACGAGTACGAGCAGTACTTC.

V gene TRBV29-1 combines with J gene TRBJ1-2, with a weak D call TRBD1 (5 bases). Germline CDR1 reads SQVTM; CDR2 reads ANQGSEA. The CDR3 is made up of 13 amino acids. V was pared by 5 bases and J by 7 bases, with 17 bases between. The CDR3 reads CSVPPDGGGGYTF. The CDR3 DNA reads as TGCAGCGTTCCCCCTGATGGGGGTGGTGGCTACACCTTC.

The V and J genes are TRBV4-3 and TRBJ2-7; 9 nucleotides match TRBD1. CDR3 length: 14 amino acids. Germline CDR1 reads LGHNA; CDR2 reads YSLEER. After removal of 5 bases from V and 3 bases from J, the junction contained 5 bases not matched to a gene. The CDR3 spells CASSTRDRVYEQYF. The CDR3 region has the DNA TGCGCCAGCAGCACCCGGGACAGGGTCTACGAGCAGTACTTC.

The CDR3 is CASQRGFVNTEAFF. In DNA form, the CDR3 reads TGTGCCAGCCAACGAGGGTTTGTGAACACTGAAGCTTTCTTT. The chain employs TRBV27 and TRBJ1-1, with D uncertain. The length of the CDR3 is 14 residues. Germline V gene data show CDR1 as MNHEY and CDR2 as SMNVEV (reference sequence). The V and J ends lost 8 bases and 0 bases respectively, with 13 bases between them.

V usage is TRBV6-5 and J usage is TRBJ2-1; possibly TRBD2 for D (5 bases). Trimming shortened V by 6 bases and J by 5 bases, and 11 bases separated the two germline ends. The V gene's germline CDR1 is MNHEY and CDR2 SVGAGI. The CDR3 runs to 13 residues. The chain's CDR3 is CASSPDGNNEQFF. For the CDR3, the DNA is TGTGCCAGCAGCCCGGACGGGAACAATGAGCAGTTCTTC.

The table lists this clone with a count of one. The chain recombines TRBV4-3 with TRBJ1-2; 10 bases agree with TRBD1. Germline-derived CDR1 and CDR2 are LGHNA and YSLEER. The CDR3 is 16 amino acids. V was clipped by 0 bases and J by 7 bases; unmatched bases: 8. This chain's CDR3 is CASSQDIRQGARGYTF. The CDR3 DNA is TGCGCCAGCAGCCAAGATATCCGACAGGGGGCTCGTGGCTACACCTTC.

The CDR3 sequence: CASSEGRGHQPQHF. The CDR3 bases are TGTGCCAGCAGTGAGGGTCGGGGCCATCAGCCCCAGCATTTT. The chain is built from TRBV2 and TRBJ1-5; D may be TRBD1 (5 bases). Germline CDR1 reads SNHLY; CDR2 reads FYNNEI. The CDR3 consists of 14 residues. With 3 bases removed from V and 5 bases from J, the gap between germline ends came to 11 bases.

The V gene is TRBV5-5, the J gene TRBJ2-7; D call uncertain. Germline CDR1 SGHKS, CDR2 YYEKEE (reference sequence). There are 14 residues in the CDR3. The V end lost 4 bases, the J end lost 3 bases, and 14 bases lay between the germline ends. For the CDR3, the DNA is TGTGCCAGCAGCCCGGGTCCCACACTCTACGAGCAGTACTTC. This sequence encodes CASSPGPTLYEQYF.

The gene calls are TRBV27 and TRBJ2-7, with D uncertain. CDR3 length: 13 residues. From germline, CDR1 is MNHEY and CDR2 SMNVEV (reference sequence). Trimming left V 5 bases short and J 2 bases short, with 10 bases between. CDR3: CASSSSGPYEQYF. CDR3 bases: TGTGCCAGCAGTAGTTCAGGTCCCTACGAGCAGTACTTC.

The chain uses TRBV19 and TRBJ2-1; D perhaps matches TRBD1 (5 bases). The V and J ends lost 4 bases and 4 bases respectively, with 8 bases between them. The germline CDR1 and CDR2 sequences are LNHDA and SQIVND (reference sequence). The CDR3 loop spans 13 amino acids. The CDR3 loop reads CASSTDSYNEQFF. In DNA form, the CDR3 reads TGTGCCAGTAGTACCGACAGTTACAATGAGCAGTTCTTC.

The CDR3 bases are TGTGCCAGCAGTGAAGTACCATTACTATACAATGAGCAGTTCTTC. This encodes CASSEVPLLYNEQFF. The chain is built from TRBV2 and TRBJ2-1; D not certain. V was trimmed by 1 base and J by 4 bases, leaving 11 bases between them. This CDR3 is 15 amino acids long. Per germline, CDR1 SNHLY and CDR2 FYNNEI.

V gene TRBV18 combines with J gene TRBJ1-2; unclear D gene. V dropped 3 bases and J dropped 0 bases, with 11 bases sitting between them. Germline V gene lookup returns CDR1 KGHSH and CDR2 LQKENI. The CDR3 runs 15 residues. In DNA, the CDR3 is TGTGCCAGCTCACCTCGCCCCAGGCCTAACTATGGCTACACCTTC. The encoded protein is CASSPRPRPNYGYTF.

V and J are TRBV9 and TRBJ2-3; 14 bases line up with TRBD2. The germline CDR1 and CDR2 sequences are SGDLS and YYNGEE. This CDR3 has 17 amino acids. With 3 bases clipped from V and 4 bases from J, the junction kept 7 bases outside the gene matches. The CDR3 loop reads CASSGRTSGGLADTQYF. The CDR3 nucleotides are TGTGCCAGCAGCGGCCGGACTAGCGGGGGGCTCGCAGATACGCAGTATTTT.

V is TRBV27 and J is TRBJ2-7; 9 bases map to TRBD1. Germline CDR1 reads MNHEY; CDR2 reads SMNVEV (reference sequence). The CDR3 runs 14 residues. J was trimmed by 2 bases and V by 5 bases; bases with no gene match: 4. CDR3 nucleotides: TGTGCCAGCAGTGATCGACAGGGGGCCTACGAGCAGTACTTC. Protein sequence: CASSDRQGAYEQYF.

This sequence joins TRBV4-3 and TRBJ2-1, with TRBD2 identical over 9 bases. V was pared by 1 base and J by 0 bases, with 7 bases of the junction left unmatched. CDR3 length equals 18 residues. The germline V gene encodes CDR1 LGHNA and CDR2 YSLEER. CDR3 coding DNA: TGCGCCAGCAGCCAAGTTTTGAGCGGGGGGCCCTCCTACAATGAGCAGTTCTTC. Translating it yields CASSQVLSGGPSYNEQFF.

J is TRBJ2-6 and V is TRBV7-2; the match to TRBD1 covers 7 bases. The CDR3 has 16 residues. Germline V lookup: CDR1 SGHTA, CDR2 FQGNSA. V trimming: 3 bases; J trimming: 2 bases; junction bases outside the gene matches: 4. CDR3 nucleotide sequence: TGTGCCAGCAGCTTTCCAGGGGGAGCTGGGGCCAACGTCCTGACTTTC. It translates to CASSFPGGAGANVLTF.

V usage is TRBV7-9 and J usage is TRBJ1-5, with D unclear. This CDR3 is built from 17 residues. V gave up 1 base and J gave up 5 bases, with 18 bases separating them. The germline CDR1 and CDR2 sequences are SEHNR and FQNEAQ (reference sequence). CDR3 region: CASSLGWVDSVDQPQHF. The CDR3 DNA sequence: TGTGCCAGCAGCTTAGGTTGGGTTGATAGCGTGGATCAGCCCCAGCATTTT.

V and J are TRBV7-8 and TRBJ1-3, with 8 bases identical to TRBD1. CDR1 SGHVS and CDR2 FQNEAQ come from the germline V gene. The V and J ends lost 0 bases and 3 bases, in that order; junction bases with no gene match: 10. The CDR3 contains 18 residues. The CDR3 loop reads CASSLALWGQEIGNTIYF. DNA for the CDR3: TGTGCCAGCAGCTTAGCGCTTTGGGGACAGGAAATTGGAAACACCATATATTTT.

The V call is TRBV6-6, the J call TRBJ2-1; D is perhaps TRBD2 (6 bases). The CDR3 is 14 residues long. CDR1 is MNHNY and CDR2 is SVGAGI in the germline V gene (reference sequence). The germline V and J ends were trimmed by 2 bases and 3 bases, with 8 bases remaining between them. The CDR3 protein is CASSYNGGYNEQFF. DNA of the CDR3: TGTGCCAGCAGTTACAACGGGGGCTACAATGAGCAGTTCTTC.

The gene calls are TRBV7-3 and TRBJ1-6, with 11 bases matching TRBD1. Germline loops: CDR1 SGHTA, CDR2 FQGTGA. With 3 bases clipped from V and 4 bases from J, the junction kept 2 bases outside the gene matches. CDR3 length: 16 residues. The CDR3, as DNA: TGTGCCAGCAGCTTGGACAGGGGGCTTTATAATTCACCCCTCCACTTT. Translation gives CASSLDRGLYNSPLHF.

The gene calls are TRBV5-6 and TRBJ2-7; TRBD2 might be the D (6 bases). From germline, CDR1 is SGHDT and CDR2 YYEEEE. The CDR3 totals 13 residues. V was trimmed by 4 bases and J by 6 bases, leaving 14 bases between them. The CDR3 region has the DNA TGTGCCAGCAGCCTGGGACGGGGAGGCGAGCAGTACTTC. Translated: CASSLGRGGEQYF.

Regarding this clone: The junction departs from germline at one end; a sequencing error may be responsible. The chain has TRBV6-6 and TRBJ1-1; maybe TRBD1 (6 bases). Germline CDR1 MNHNY, CDR2 SVGAGI (reference sequence). The CDR3 spans 13 residues. CDR3: CASNYRVNTEAFF. The CDR3 DNA is TGTGCCAGCAATTACAGGGTAAACACTGAAGCTTTCTTT.

This chain joins TRBV7-2 and TRBJ2-5; D remains ambiguous. V lost 5 bases to trimming and J lost 5 bases, with 27 bases between them. The CDR3 extends over 18 amino acids. The germline V gene has CDR1 SGHTA and CDR2 FQGNSA. The CDR3, as DNA: TGTGCCAGCAGCCCCCCCGGGCCCGTCGTGGGTCGGATGGAGACCCAGTACTTC. The encoded protein is CASSPPGPVVGRMETQYF.

The chain is built from TRBV6-1 and TRBJ2-2, with D perhaps assigned TRBD1 or TRBD2 (6 bases each). In germline, CDR1 is MNHNS, CDR2 SASEGT. V shed 6 bases and J shed 6 bases, with 11 bases lying between them. This CDR3 is built from 13 residues. The CDR3 region has the DNA TGTGCCAGCAGATCAGGGGAGGCCGGGGAGCTGTTTTTT. Translation: CASRSGEAGELFF.

V usage is TRBV5-1 and J usage is TRBJ2-7, with TRBD1 matching 8 bases. Germline V gives CDR1 SGHRS, CDR2 YFSETQ. The CDR3 length is 13 residues. After removal of 3 bases from V and 5 bases from J, the junction contained 4 bases not matched to a gene. CDR3 nucleotide sequence: TGCGCCAGCAGCTGGGGACAGGCGGACGAGCAGTACTTC. Protein sequence: CASSWGQADEQYF.

The chain is built from TRBV29-1 and TRBJ1-1; unclear D gene. The V gene lost 1 base and the J gene lost 1 base, with 1 base spanning the gap. The CDR3 loop spans 11 amino acids. Germline V lookup: CDR1 SQVTM, CDR2 ANQGSEA. Here the CDR3 reads CSVEGNTEAFF. The CDR3 DNA follows: TGCAGCGTTGAAGGGAACACTGAAGCTTTCTTT.

V is TRBV14 and J is TRBJ2-5, with TRBD2 identical over 8 bases. V dropped 4 bases and J dropped 0; count of bases not matched to a gene: 7. The CDR3 spans 16 residues. CDR1 and CDR2 (germline): SGHDN, FVKESK. CDR3 sequence reads: CASSPGGLVYQETQYF. In DNA form, the CDR3 reads TGTGCCAGCAGCCCGGGGGGACTAGTGTACCAAGAGACCCAGTACTTC.

The chain has TRBV6-5 and TRBJ1-2, with D unclear. CDR1 is MNHEY and CDR2 is SVGAGI in the germline V gene. Trimming left V 4 bases short and J 6 bases short, with 18 bases between. The CDR3 is made up of 15 amino acids. CDR3 region: CASSSSLSNEDGYTF. CDR3 DNA: TGTGCCAGCAGTTCTTCTCTTTCAAACGAGGATGGCTACACCTTC.

The V call is TRBV4-3, the J call TRBJ2-1, with D uncertain. The V gene lost 4 bases and the J gene lost 3 bases, with 13 bases spanning the gap. Germline CDR1 is LGHNA and CDR2 is YSLEER. The CDR3 sequence is 15 residues long. CDR3 sequence (DNA): TGCGCCAGCAGCCCGGACCCCATGGACTACAATGAGCAGTTCTTC. This translates into CASSPDPMDYNEQFF.